A single sample gave rise to the 19 T cell receptor beta chains below, sequenced in a study of cytomegalovirus exposure and HLA in healthy donors. The PCR was carried out with 60 Vbeta primers and 13 Jbeta primers. Assay used: immunoSEQ multiplex PCR; TCRdb lists only in-frame clones, some missing. Here the sample spans about 200,000 clones, roughly 80% being singletons. The specimen sequenced was PBMCs. These receptors all stem from a woman under 40 in good health and CMV-seronegative.

The chain is built from TRBV4-1 and TRBJ1-2; 9 bases agree with TRBD1. The germline gives CDR1 MGHRA, CDR2 YSYEKL. The CDR3 loop spans 15 amino acids. V was pared by 3 bases and J by 4 bases, with 6 bases of the junction left unmatched. In DNA form, the CDR3 reads TGCGCCAGCAGCCAGGTGGGACAGGGCGGCTATGGCTACACCTTC. This translates into CASSQVGQGGYGYTF.

This clone was detected only once. V and J are TRBV5-1 and TRBJ2-2; D gene ambiguous. The CDR3 contains 14 residues. Germline V gene lookup returns CDR1 SGHRS and CDR2 YFSETQ. Trimming took off 6 bases at V and 1 base at J, with 10 bases between the two ends. CDR3 loop: CASMLRLNTGELFF. The CDR3 DNA reads as TGCGCCAGCATGTTGAGGCTGAACACCGGGGAGCTGTTTTTT.

The genes are TRBV27 and TRBJ2-1, with a possible D match to TRBD2 (5 bases). The CDR3 spans 15 residues. Germline V CDR1 and CDR2: MNHEY, SMNVEV (reference sequence). Trimming took off 2 bases at V and 6 bases at J, with 14 bases between the two ends. CDR3 region: CASSLGGSGLNEQFF. The DNA for the CDR3 is TGTGCCAGCAGTTTAGGAGGATCCGGCCTCAATGAGCAGTTCTTC.

This clone showed up just once. This chain uses TRBV30 with TRBJ1-1, with a tentative D call TRBD1 (6 bases). The CDR3 length is 15 residues. Looked up from germline, CDR1 is GTSNPN and CDR2 is SVGIG (reference sequence). V gave up 1 base and J gave up 4 bases, with 16 bases separating them. Written as DNA, the CDR3 is TGTGCCTGGAGTGCAGGGGCCATTGTGGGCACTGAAGCTTTCTTT. Its translation: CAWSAGAIVGTEAFF.

This rearrangement joins TRBV11-2 to TRBJ1-1; TRBD1 is a possible D gene (6 bases). CDR1 SGHAT and CDR2 FQNNGV come from the germline V gene. CDR3 length equals 16 residues. The V end lost 5 bases, the J end lost 0 bases, and 16 bases lay between the germline ends. The CDR3 bases are TGTGCCAGCAGCCCGATAAACAGGGCTCTGAACACTGAAGCTTTCTTT. Its translation is CASSPINRALNTEAFF.

The chain employs TRBV5-1 and TRBJ2-5; 7 bases map to TRBD1. Germline CDR1 SGHRS, CDR2 YFSETQ. V trimming: 3 bases; J trimming: 2 bases; junction bases outside the gene matches: 7. CDR3 length: 15 amino acids. This chain's CDR3 is CASSSGQAQQETQYF. The CDR3 coding sequence is TGCGCCAGCAGCTCCGGACAGGCCCAACAAGAGACCCAGTACTTC.

This chain links TRBV2 with TRBJ2-1; tentative D call: TRBD2 (7 bases). Trimming stripped 3 bases from V and 4 bases from J, with 16 bases between. This CDR3 contains 16 residues. Germline assignment: CDR1 SNHLY and CDR2 FYNNEI. CDR3 loop: CASSDRNGGPYNEQFF. The CDR3, as DNA: TGTGCCAGCAGTGACAGGAACGGGGGGCCTTACAATGAGCAGTTCTTC.

V and J are TRBV5-4 and TRBJ2-3; D possibly corresponds to TRBD2 (6 bases). CDR1 is SGHNT and CDR2 is YYREEE in the germline V gene (reference sequence). There are 15 residues in the CDR3. With 0 bases removed from V and 0 bases from J, the gap between germline ends came to 8 bases. The CDR3 DNA sequence: TGTGCCAGCAGCTTGGTGGGGACTAGCACAGATACGCAGTATTTT. This encodes CASSLVGTSTDTQYF.

The CDR3 here is CASSYSGTGVEQYF. The CDR3 bases are TGTGCCAGCAGTTACTCTGGGACAGGGGTCGAGCAGTACTTC. V gene TRBV6-6 combines with J gene TRBJ2-7, with 10 bases fitting TRBD1. Germline CDR1 MNHNY, CDR2 SVGAGI (reference sequence). V lost 0 bases, J lost 6 bases, and 2 bases stayed unmatched. The CDR3 is 14 residues long.

This sequence joins TRBV4-1 and TRBJ2-7, with 7 bases that match TRBD1. V lost 3 bases, J lost 0 bases, and 5 bases stayed unmatched. The germline gives CDR1 MGHRA, CDR2 YSYEKL. CDR3 length equals 15 residues. The CDR3 loop reads CASSQYGTASYEQYF. The CDR3 bases are TGCGCCAGCAGCCAGTACGGGACAGCCTCCTACGAGCAGTACTTC.

The gene calls are TRBV5-1 and TRBJ2-7, with D perhaps matching TRBD2 (5 bases). Looked up from germline, CDR1 is SGHRS and CDR2 is YFSETQ. There are 14 residues in the CDR3. Trimming removed 4 bases at V and 2 bases at J, with 13 bases between. CDR3 sequence: CASSPGLTTYEQYF. The CDR3 region has the DNA TGCGCCAGCAGCCCCGGACTGACTACCTACGAGCAGTACTTC.

The rearrangement uses TRBV4-2 and TRBJ1-5; D gene unclear. This CDR3 spans 15 amino acids. Germline CDR1 LGHNA, CDR2 YNFKEQ. The V gene lost 1 base and the J gene lost 7 bases, with 14 bases spanning the gap. CDR3 region: CASSQVSGVGQPQHF. The CDR3 DNA reads as TGTGCCAGCAGCCAAGTTAGCGGGGTAGGGCAGCCCCAGCATTTT.

This clone has just a few counts. CDR3 loop: CASSYRDRNTEAFF. CDR3 nucleotide sequence: TGTGCCAGCTCATACAGGGATAGGAACACTGAAGCTTTCTTT. The chain uses TRBV18 and TRBJ1-1; tentative D call: TRBD1 (6 bases). This CDR3 spans 14 amino acids. Germline V lookup: CDR1 KGHSH, CDR2 LQKENI. V lost 5 bases and J lost 1, with 11 bases in between.

This clone was seen just once. This chain connects TRBV7-9 to TRBJ2-7; 7 positions agree with TRBD1. This CDR3 contains 15 residues. CDR1 is SEHNR, CDR2 FQNEAQ, per germline (reference sequence). With V trimmed by 8 bases and J by 6 bases, 16 bases remained unmatched. The CDR3 region is CASADGDREFPEQYF. CDR3 in DNA: TGTGCCAGCGCCGACGGAGACAGGGAATTTCCCGAGCAGTACTTC.

In the case of this clone: The sample carries other DNA sequences with the same CDR3. V is TRBV7-7 and J is TRBJ2-7; 8 nucleotides align to TRBD1. The ends lost 5 bases at V and 2 bases at J; junction bases unmatched: 5. This CDR3 region has 14 residues. Germline CDR1 and CDR2: SSHAT and FNYEAQ (reference sequence). The CDR3 here is CASSPGTGAYEQYF. DNA for the CDR3: TGTGCCAGCAGCCCCGGGACAGGCGCCTACGAGCAGTACTTC.

Concerning this clone itself: Germline and junction disagree at one end, which may indicate a read error. The chain employs TRBV5-1 and TRBJ1-1; D is unresolved. The CDR3 length is 11 residues. Germline CDR1 reads SGHRS; CDR2 reads YFSETQ. DNA of the CDR3: TGCGCCAGCAGCTTGTCCACTCAAGCTTTCTTT. It is translated as CASSLSTQAFF.

This clone was recorded once. The chain combines TRBV21-1 with TRBJ2-5; the table assigns TRBD1, which was not confirmed against the DNA. TRBV21-1 is given as a pseudogene. This CDR3 contains 16 residues. DNA for the CDR3: TGTGCCAGCAGCAAATTGACGGCAGGGCCACGGGAGACCCAGTACTTC. Protein: CASSKLTAGPRETQYF.

The chain uses TRBV5-4 and TRBJ1-4, with 7 nucleotides matching TRBD1. V lost 10 bases to trimming and J lost 6 bases; unmatched junction nucleotides: 9. Germline assignment: CDR1 SGHNT and CDR2 YYREEE (reference sequence). The CDR3 is 13 amino acids. The DNA of the CDR3 is TGTGCCGTACGACAGGGATCTGATGAAAAACTGTTTTTT. Translated: CAVRQGSDEKLFF.

The chain uses TRBV5-1 and TRBJ2-7, with D possibly matching TRBD1 (5 bases). V was cut by 6 bases and J by 6 bases, with 19 bases left in between. CDR1 and CDR2 from the germline V gene are SGHRS and YFSETQ. The CDR3 is 14 residues long. The DNA for the CDR3 is TGCGCCAGCAACGTGATGGGTTTAAGGGGCGAGCAGTACTTC. This translates into CASNVMGLRGEQYF.